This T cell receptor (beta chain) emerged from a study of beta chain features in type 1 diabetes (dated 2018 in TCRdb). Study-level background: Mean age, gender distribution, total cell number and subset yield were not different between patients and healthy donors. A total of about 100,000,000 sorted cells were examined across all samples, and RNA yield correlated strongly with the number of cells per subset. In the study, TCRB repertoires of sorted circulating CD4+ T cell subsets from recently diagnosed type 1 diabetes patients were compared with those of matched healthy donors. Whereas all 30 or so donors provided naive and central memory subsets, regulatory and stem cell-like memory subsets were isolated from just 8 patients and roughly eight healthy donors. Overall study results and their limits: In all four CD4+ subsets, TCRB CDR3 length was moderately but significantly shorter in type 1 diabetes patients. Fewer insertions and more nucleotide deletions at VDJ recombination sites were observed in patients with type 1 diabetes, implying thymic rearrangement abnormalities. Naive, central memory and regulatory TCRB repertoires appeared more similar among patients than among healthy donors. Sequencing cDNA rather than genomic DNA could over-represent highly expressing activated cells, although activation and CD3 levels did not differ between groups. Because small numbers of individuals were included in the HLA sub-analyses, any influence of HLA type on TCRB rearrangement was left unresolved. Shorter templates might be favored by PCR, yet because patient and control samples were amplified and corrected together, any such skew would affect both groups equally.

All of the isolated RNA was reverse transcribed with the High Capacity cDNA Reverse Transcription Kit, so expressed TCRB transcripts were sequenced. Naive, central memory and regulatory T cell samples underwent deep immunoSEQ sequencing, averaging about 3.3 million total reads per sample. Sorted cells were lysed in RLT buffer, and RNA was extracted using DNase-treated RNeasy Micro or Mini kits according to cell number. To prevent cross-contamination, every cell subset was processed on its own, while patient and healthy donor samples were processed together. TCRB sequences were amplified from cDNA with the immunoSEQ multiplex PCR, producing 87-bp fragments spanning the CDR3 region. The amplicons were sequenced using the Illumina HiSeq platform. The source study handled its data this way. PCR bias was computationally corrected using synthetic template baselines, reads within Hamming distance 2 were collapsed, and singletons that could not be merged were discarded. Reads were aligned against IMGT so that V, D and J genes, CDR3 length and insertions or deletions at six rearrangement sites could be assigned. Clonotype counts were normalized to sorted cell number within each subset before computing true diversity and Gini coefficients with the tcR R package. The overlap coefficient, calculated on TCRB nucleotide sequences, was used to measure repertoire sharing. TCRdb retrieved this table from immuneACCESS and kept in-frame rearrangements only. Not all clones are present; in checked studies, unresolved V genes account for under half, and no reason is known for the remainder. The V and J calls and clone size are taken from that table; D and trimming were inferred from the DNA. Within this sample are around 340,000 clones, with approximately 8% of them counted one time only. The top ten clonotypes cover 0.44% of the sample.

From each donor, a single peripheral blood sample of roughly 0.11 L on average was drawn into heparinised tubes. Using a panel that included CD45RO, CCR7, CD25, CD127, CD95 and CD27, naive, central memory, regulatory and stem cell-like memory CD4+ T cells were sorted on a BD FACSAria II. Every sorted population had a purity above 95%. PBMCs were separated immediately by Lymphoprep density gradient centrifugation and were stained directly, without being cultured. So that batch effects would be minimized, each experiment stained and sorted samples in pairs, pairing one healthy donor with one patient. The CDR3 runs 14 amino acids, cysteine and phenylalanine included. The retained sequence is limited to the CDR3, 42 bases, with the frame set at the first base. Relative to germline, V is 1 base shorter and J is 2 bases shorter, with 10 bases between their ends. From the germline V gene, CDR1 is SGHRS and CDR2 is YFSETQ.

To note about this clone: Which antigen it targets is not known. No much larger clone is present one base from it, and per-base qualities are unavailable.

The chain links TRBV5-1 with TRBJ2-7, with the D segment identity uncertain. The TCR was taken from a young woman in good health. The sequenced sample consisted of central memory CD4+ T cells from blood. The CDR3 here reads CASSLFDGAYEQYF. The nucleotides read TGCGCCAGCAGCTTGTTTGACGGAGCCTACGAGCAGTACTTC.